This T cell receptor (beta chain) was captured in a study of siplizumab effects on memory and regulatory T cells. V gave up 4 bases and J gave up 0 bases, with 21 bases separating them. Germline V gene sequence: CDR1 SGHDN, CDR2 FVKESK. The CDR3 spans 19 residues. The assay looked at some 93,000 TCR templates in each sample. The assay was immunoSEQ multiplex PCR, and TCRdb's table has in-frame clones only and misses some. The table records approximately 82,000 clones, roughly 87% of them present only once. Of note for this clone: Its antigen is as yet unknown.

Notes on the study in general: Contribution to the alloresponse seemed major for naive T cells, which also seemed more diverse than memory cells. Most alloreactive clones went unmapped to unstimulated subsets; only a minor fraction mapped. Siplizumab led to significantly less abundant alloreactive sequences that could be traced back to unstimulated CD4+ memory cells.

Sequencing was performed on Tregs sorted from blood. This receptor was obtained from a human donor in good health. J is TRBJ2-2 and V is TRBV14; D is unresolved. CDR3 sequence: CASSPQTPGLLANTGELFF. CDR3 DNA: TGTGCCAGCAGCCCGCAGACACCAGGATTACTCGCGAACACCGGGGAGCTGTTTTTT.